The 32 T cell receptor beta chains presented below share a single source sample, sequenced in a study of T cells in Graves' hyperthyroidism and ophthalmopathy. TCR beta CDR3 sequences were amplified from RNA transcripts. The primer set for the first-round RT-PCR of the TCR CDR3 was HTBI. Via MiXCR, TCRdb re-called the multiplex PCR reads, giving one row per CDR3 protein. The repertoire holds more than 550,000 distinct CDR3 sequences, with roughly 17% as singletons. The sequencing input was blood. These receptors were taken from a man aged 50 to 60 with Graves' hyperthyroidism.

Ten or more counts support this clonotype. V and J are TRBV11-2 and TRBJ2-3; TRBD1 or TRBD2 may be the D gene (5 bases each). With 5 bases removed from V and 4 bases from J, the gap between germline ends came to 16 bases. This CDR3 is 15 amino acids long. Germline assignment: CDR1 SGHAT and CDR2 FQNNGV. Here the CDR3 reads CASSDRDRSADTQYF. CDR3 coding DNA: TGTGCCAGCAGCGACCGGGACCGAAGCGCAGATACGCAGTATTTT.

In its sample, this clonotype was seen many times. The genes are TRBV20-1 and TRBJ2-6; the match to TRBD1 covers 8 bases. Germline loops: CDR1 DFQATT, CDR2 SNEGSKA (reference sequence). The CDR3 is 15 residues long. With V trimmed by 3 bases and J by 4 bases, 5 bases remained unmatched. The CDR3 region is CSARTGADGANVLTF. CDR3 sequence (DNA): TGCAGTGCTAGGACAGGGGCGGACGGGGCCAACGTCCTGACTTTC.

This clonotype was seen ten or more times. The chain has TRBV12-3 or TRBV12-4 and TRBJ2-7; D gene ambiguous. The CDR3 covers 14 residues. The V end lost 1 base, the J end lost 5 bases, and 12 bases lay between the germline ends. The CDR3 sequence is CASSLGGEWDEQYF. The CDR3, as DNA: TGTGCCAGCAGTTTAGGTGGCGAATGGGACGAGCAGTACTTC.

This clonotype was recorded a few times. The chain has TRBV20-1 and TRBJ2-1, with TRBD2 matching over 10 bases. The length of the CDR3 is 18 residues. Trimming took 0 bases from V and 0 from J; bases not matched to a gene: 8. CDR1 and CDR2 from the germline V gene are DFQATT and SNEGSKA (reference sequence). In DNA, the CDR3 is TGCAGTGCTAGAGATCTCAGCGGGAGGGCCTTCTCCTACAATGAGCAGTTCTTC. This encodes CSARDLSGRAFSYNEQFF.

The V and J genes are TRBV4-1 and TRBJ2-7, with a weak D call TRBD2 (5 bases). The CDR3 is made up of 14 amino acids. V was shortened by 2 bases and J by 5 bases, with 13 bases between the two germline ends. CDR1 and CDR2 from the germline V gene are MGHRA and YSYEKL. In nucleotides, the CDR3 is TGCGCCAGCAGCCAACGGGGAGAATGGCACGAGCAGTACTTC. Its translation is CASSQRGEWHEQYF.

The table lists this clonotype with a few counts. V and J are TRBV28 and TRBJ1-4; D may be TRBD1 (5 bases). Germline CDR1 MDHEN, CDR2 SYDVKM. With 6 bases removed from V and 8 bases from J, the gap between germline ends came to 7 bases. The CDR3 consists of 11 residues. CDR3 nucleotides: TGTGCCAGCAGGGAGGGGGAAAAACTGTTTTTT. Translating gives CASREGEKLFF.

This clonotype was seen more than once but under ten times. The chain is built from TRBV2 and TRBJ2-7; the match to TRBD1 covers 10 bases. V shed 10 bases, J shed 7 bases, and the junction held 10 bases outside the gene matches. Germline values: CDR1 SNHLY, CDR2 FYNNEI. The CDR3 totals 13 residues. The CDR3 nucleotides are TGTGCCAAAAAAAGGACAGGGGGTAGGGAGCAGTACTTC. It yields the protein CAKKRTGGREQYF.

This clonotype was seen more than once but under ten times. The rearrangement uses TRBV19 and TRBJ2-2; the D gene is possibly TRBD1 (6 bases). The CDR3 has 18 amino acids. Germline-derived CDR1 and CDR2 are LNHDA and SQIVND (reference sequence). Trimming cost V 2 bases and J 6 bases, with 22 bases left between them. CDR3 sequence: CASSIRAGVNPMSGELFF. CDR3 coding DNA: TGTGCCAGTAGTATAAGGGCAGGGGTAAACCCGATGTCCGGGGAGCTGTTTTTT.

For the CDR3, the DNA is TGTGCCAGCAGTCCCAGGACTAGCCACAATGAGCAGTTCTTC. Its protein product is CASSPRTSHNEQFF. The rearrangement uses TRBV9 and TRBJ2-1; 8 bases match TRBD2. The CDR3 contains 14 residues. J was trimmed by 5 bases and V by 5 bases; bases with no gene match: 6. CDR1 and CDR2 from the germline V gene are SGDLS and YYNGEE.

This clonotype was detected many times. The rearrangement joins TRBV7-8 to TRBJ2-5, with 13 bases matching TRBD2. After removal of 5 bases from V and 6 bases from J, the junction contained 6 bases not matched to a gene. This CDR3 has 15 residues. Germline V CDR1 and CDR2: SGHVS, FQNEAQ. The DNA of the CDR3 is TGTGCCAGCAGCCCGGGGACTAGCGGGAACAAGACCCAGTACTTC. This codes for CASSPGTSGNKTQYF.

The sample holds many counts of this clonotype. V usage is TRBV11-2 and J usage is TRBJ2-4; TRBD2 matches 14 bases. Germline CDR1 and CDR2: SGHAT and FQNNGV. The CDR3 is made up of 17 amino acids. Trimming took 5 bases from V and 2 from J; bases not matched to a gene: 5. The CDR3 reads CASSARLAGGTKNIQYF. The CDR3 bases are TGTGCCAGCAGCGCGAGACTAGCGGGAGGGACCAAAAACATTCAGTACTTC.

This clonotype was seen at least ten times. The rearrangement links TRBV27 to TRBJ2-7; the match to TRBD1 covers 11 bases. In germline, CDR1 is MNHEY, CDR2 SMNVEV (reference sequence). The CDR3 consists of 15 residues. The ends lost 8 bases at V and 1 base at J; junction bases unmatched: 7. CDR3 in amino acids: CASGWTGGLSYEQYF. The CDR3 DNA is TGTGCCAGCGGATGGACAGGGGGCCTTTCCTACGAGCAGTACTTC.

This clonotype was counted a few times. The chain is built from TRBV24-1 and TRBJ2-7; D possibly corresponds to TRBD1 (6 bases). Germline CDR1 KGHDR, CDR2 SFDVKD. The V end was cut by 3 bases, the J end by 4 bases, with 9 bases between. The CDR3 runs 13 residues. The DNA for the CDR3 is TGTGCCACCAGTGATACAGGGTCGTACGAGCAGTACTTC. Its translation: CATSDTGSYEQYF.

This rearrangement joins TRBV5-1 to TRBJ1-1, with a weak D call TRBD1 (6 bases). Trimming cost V 4 bases and J 2 bases, with 15 bases left between them. The CDR3 length is 15 residues. The germline gives CDR1 SGHRS, CDR2 YFSETQ. CDR3 region: CASSRSGQSNTEAFF. CDR3 sequence (DNA): TGCGCCAGCAGCAGGTCGGGACAAAGTAACACTGAAGCTTTCTTT.

The J gene is TRBJ2-7, the V gene TRBV6-2 or TRBV6-3, with D maybe TRBD2 (5 bases). The CDR3 is made up of 14 amino acids. Trimming cost V 6 bases and J 7 bases, with 19 bases left between them. Germline-derived CDR1 and CDR2 are MNHEY and SVGEGT. As DNA, the CDR3 is TGTGCCAGCAGGAGTGGTCCGATTACGGGGGAGCAGTACTTC. The encoded protein is CASRSGPITGEQYF.

The J gene is TRBJ2-2, the V gene TRBV29-1; D call uncertain. Trimming shortened V by 6 bases and J by 0 bases, and 11 bases separated the two germline ends. CDR1 and CDR2 (germline): SQVTM, ANQGSEA. This CDR3 has 14 amino acids. The CDR3, as DNA: TGCAGCGTCTCTTCTTACACGAACACCGGGGAGCTGTTTTTT. Translated, it gives CSVSSYTNTGELFF.

The CDR3 spells CATSRRRLDEQFF. DNA of the CDR3: TGTGCCACCAGCCGTAGGCGCCTGGATGAGCAGTTCTTC. This rearrangement joins TRBV24-1 to TRBJ2-1; no reliable D call. The CDR3 spans 13 residues. The germline V gene has CDR1 KGHDR and CDR2 SFDVKD. V was trimmed by 7 bases and J by 8 bases, leaving 14 bases between them.

This clonotype was detected ten times or more. CDR3 coding DNA: TGTGCCAGCAGCCAGGTCCGTCGATGGACCTACGAGCAGTACTTC. It encodes CASSQVRRWTYEQYF. The rearrangement links TRBV3-1 to TRBJ2-7; D unresolved. The CDR3 covers 15 residues. Germline CDR1 LGHDT, CDR2 YNNKEL (reference sequence). The germline V and J ends were trimmed by 3 bases and 2 bases, with 14 bases remaining between them.

A few counts support this clonotype. The V gene is TRBV18, the J gene TRBJ1-2; no clear D. From germline, CDR1 is KGHSH and CDR2 LQKENI. V dropped 2 bases and J dropped 4 bases, with 8 bases sitting between them. The CDR3 sequence is 13 residues long. The CDR3 DNA reads TGTGCCAGCTCACCAGATGAGGCCTATGGCTACACCTTC. Protein product: CASSPDEAYGYTF.

V gene TRBV4-1 combines with J gene TRBJ2-7, with D perhaps being TRBD1 or TRBD2 (5 bases each). CDR1 MGHRA and CDR2 YSYEKL come from the germline V gene. The V gene lost 3 bases and the J gene lost 2 bases, with 20 bases spanning the gap. The CDR3 spans 17 residues. The DNA for the CDR3 is TGCGCCAGCAGCCATCAAACGGGGCAGGGCCCTACCTACGAGCAGTACTTC. Its translation: CASSHQTGQGPTYEQYF.

This clonotype was seen repeatedly, ten times or more. V is TRBV11-1 and J is TRBJ2-1; 7 nucleotides align to TRBD2. The CDR3 runs to 16 residues. The J segment lost 0 bases and the V segment lost 4 bases, leaving 6 bases of the junction unmatched. Germline lookup yields CDR1 SGHAT and CDR2 FQDESV (reference sequence). CDR3 coding DNA: TGTGCCAGCAGCTCCATTAGCGGGCCCTCCTACAATGAGCAGTTCTTC. Translating it yields CASSSISGPSYNEQFF.

This clonotype was detected a few times. The chain recombines TRBV29-1 with TRBJ1-2; no definite D call. This CDR3 spans 12 amino acids. Germline V gene data show CDR1 as SQVTM and CDR2 as ANQGSEA. The V end was cut by 1 base, the J end by 8 bases, with 11 bases between. The CDR3 region has the DNA TGCAGCGTTGAAGTGGCGGGAGGGGGCTACACCTTC. The encoded protein is CSVEVAGGGYTF.

The chain joins TRBV6-1 to TRBJ1-5; 7 nucleotides match TRBD1. CDR1 is MNHNS and CDR2 is SASEGT in the germline V gene. The junction had 9 bases not matched to a gene; V was cut back by 5 bases and J by 5 bases. This CDR3 region has 15 residues. The CDR3 spells CASSLRQGTHQPQHF. The CDR3 coding sequence is TGTGCCAGCAGTTTACGACAGGGAACTCATCAGCCCCAGCATTTT.

The table lists this clonotype with a few counts. The rearrangement links TRBV10-2 to TRBJ2-7; D not resolved. V was cut by 8 bases and J by 4 bases, with 18 bases left in between. Germline assignment: CDR1 WSHSY and CDR2 SAAADI. This CDR3 region has 14 residues. The CDR3 DNA sequence: TGCGCCAGCGGCCGACAAGACAATACTTACGAGCAGTACTTC. Protein: CASGRQDNTYEQYF.

The chain links TRBV7-3 to TRBJ2-1; D ambiguous. CDR1 is SGHTA and CDR2 is FQGTGA in the germline V gene. The ends were cut back, 5 bases at V and 9 bases at J, with 11 bases in the middle. This CDR3 is built from 12 residues. The DNA for the CDR3 is TGTGCCAGCAGCACCCTAGGTGGTGAGCAGTTCTTC. Residues: CASSTLGGEQFF.

V is TRBV29-1 and J is TRBJ1-2; 7 positions agree with TRBD1. The CDR3 is 13 amino acids. Germline assignment: CDR1 SQVTM and CDR2 ANQGSEA. Here the CDR3 reads CGTGEGAVFGYTF. The CDR3 region has the DNA TGCGGCACTGGGGAGGGGGCCGTCTTTGGCTACACCTTC.

There are many counts of this clonotype. The CDR3 bases are TGTGCCAGCAGTTCCCCATCTAGCGGAAGAGCCAAAAACATTCAGTACTTC. This translates into CASSSPSSGRAKNIQYF. This chain links TRBV28 with TRBJ2-4; 7 bases are a match to TRBD2. The V and J ends lost 4 bases and 0 bases, in that order; junction bases with no gene match: 9. The CDR3 length is 17 residues. Germline V gene sequence: CDR1 MDHEN, CDR2 SYDVKM.

The genes are TRBV6-1 and TRBJ1-5; the match to TRBD1 covers 7 bases. This CDR3 spans 13 amino acids. The trim removed 6 bases at V and 7 bases at J, leaving 6 bases unmatched. In germline, CDR1 is MNHNS, CDR2 SASEGT. CDR3 DNA sequence: TGTGCCAGCAGCACAGGGGAGCGGCAGCCCCAGCATTTT. Amino acid sequence: CASSTGERQPQHF.

The chain couples TRBV12-3 or TRBV12-4 to TRBJ2-5, with 12 bases that match TRBD2. The CDR3 spans 17 residues. After removal of 6 bases from V and 5 bases from J, the junction contained 13 bases not matched to a gene. The CDR3 nucleotides read TGTGCCAGCAGCCCGGGGCGACTAGCGGGAGAGCTTGAGACCCAGTACTTC. Its translation is CASSPGRLAGELETQYF.

At least ten counts were recorded for this clonotype. V gene TRBV5-5 combines with J gene TRBJ1-2, with D perhaps TRBD1 (5 bases). Germline CDR1 reads SGHKS; CDR2 reads YYEKEE (reference sequence). Trimming removed 6 bases from V and 8 bases from J, with 17 bases in between. This CDR3 is 13 amino acids long. The CDR3 is CASTLLRGEGYTF. The CDR3 region has the DNA TGTGCCAGCACCTTATTACGGGGGGAGGGCTACACCTTC.

This clonotype was found many times. The genes are TRBV7-2 and TRBJ1-5; D perhaps matches TRBD1 (5 bases). Germline V CDR1 and CDR2: SGHTA, FQGNSA. CDR3 length equals 15 residues. Trimming left V 2 bases short and J 0 bases short, with 8 bases between. In nucleotides, the CDR3 is TGTGCCAGCAGCTTAAGACAGCTTAGCAATCAGCCCCAGCATTTT. Translating it yields CASSLRQLSNQPQHF.

This clonotype was detected a few times. V and J are TRBV20-1 and TRBJ1-5, with D perhaps TRBD1 (5 bases). CDR3 length equals 14 residues. Germline values: CDR1 DFQATT, CDR2 SNEGSKA (reference sequence). Trimming cost V 6 bases and J 4 bases, with 16 bases left between them. CDR3: CSALQDGPNQPQHF. CDR3 coding DNA: TGCAGTGCCCTACAGGACGGACCAAATCAGCCCCAGCATTTT.